One and the same sample provided the 3 T cell receptor beta chains below, sequenced in a study of T cells after yellow fever vaccination (dated by TCRdb to the late 2010s). Library preparation was by 5' RACE. The run used an Illumina NovaSeq 6000. TCRdb handled the public reads itself, with Q25 trimming in fastp and clone calling in MiXCR, and kept productive beta chains. One record per CDR3 amino acid sequence lists the most common genes and DNA. The sample table shows more than 25,000 distinct CDR3 sequences, and roughly 4.7% are seen once. The ten biggest clones cover 35% to 40% of the sample. What the treatment or condition label conveys for this sample: live attenuated yellow fever vaccine strain. The sequencing here drew on PBMCs, either bulk or a sorted T-cell subset (CD4+, CD8+, memory, or dextramer-sorted; not recorded which), taken on the day of the yellow fever booster vaccination. The receptors shown here come from a man between 18 and 35 years old who received the YFV17D yellow fever vaccine.

This clonotype was seen repeatedly, ten times or more. The V and J genes are TRBV12-3 or TRBV12-4 and TRBJ1-3; D not resolved. The CDR3 spans 14 residues. With 2 bases removed from V and 0 bases from J, the gap between germline ends came to 5 bases. The CDR3 reads CASSLWSSGNTIYF. The DNA of the CDR3 is TGTGCCAGCAGTTTATGGAGCTCTGGAAACACCATATATTTT.

This clonotype was seen ten or more times. The rearrangement links TRBV20-1 to TRBJ1-1, with a tentative D call TRBD1 (6 bases). CDR1 is DFQATT and CDR2 is SNEGSKA in the germline V gene (reference sequence). With 6 bases removed from V and 4 bases from J, the gap between germline ends came to 18 bases. The CDR3 is made up of 14 amino acids. In nucleotides, the CDR3 is TGCAGTGCCAAAAACCGGGGGGGGCTCACTGAAGCTTTCTTT. Its translation: CSAKNRGGLTEAFF.

Ten or more counts support this clonotype. V usage is TRBV4-2 and J usage is TRBJ2-1; 12 nucleotides align to TRBD2. This CDR3 comprises 17 residues. V shed 1 base, J shed 5 bases, and the junction held 6 bases outside the gene matches. The germline V gene has CDR1 LGHNA and CDR2 YNFKEQ. The CDR3 sequence: CASSQALLAGGHNEQFF. In nucleotides, the CDR3 is TGTGCCAGCAGCCAAGCCTTACTAGCGGGGGGACACAATGAGCAGTTCTTC.